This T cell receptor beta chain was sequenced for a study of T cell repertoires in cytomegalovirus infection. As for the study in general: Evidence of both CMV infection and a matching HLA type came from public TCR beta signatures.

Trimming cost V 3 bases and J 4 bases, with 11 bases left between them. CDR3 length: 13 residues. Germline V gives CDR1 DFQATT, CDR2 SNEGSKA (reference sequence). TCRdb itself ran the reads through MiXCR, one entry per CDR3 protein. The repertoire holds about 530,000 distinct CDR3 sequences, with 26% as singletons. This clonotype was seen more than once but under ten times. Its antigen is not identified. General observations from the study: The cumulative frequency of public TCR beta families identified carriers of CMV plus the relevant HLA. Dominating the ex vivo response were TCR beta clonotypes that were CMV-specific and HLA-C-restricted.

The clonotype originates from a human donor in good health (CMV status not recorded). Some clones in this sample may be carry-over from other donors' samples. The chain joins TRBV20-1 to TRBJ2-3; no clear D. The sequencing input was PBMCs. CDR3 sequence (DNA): TGCAGTGCTAGTGCTGGGGTTTCAGATACGCAGTATTTT. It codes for CSASAGVSDTQYF.